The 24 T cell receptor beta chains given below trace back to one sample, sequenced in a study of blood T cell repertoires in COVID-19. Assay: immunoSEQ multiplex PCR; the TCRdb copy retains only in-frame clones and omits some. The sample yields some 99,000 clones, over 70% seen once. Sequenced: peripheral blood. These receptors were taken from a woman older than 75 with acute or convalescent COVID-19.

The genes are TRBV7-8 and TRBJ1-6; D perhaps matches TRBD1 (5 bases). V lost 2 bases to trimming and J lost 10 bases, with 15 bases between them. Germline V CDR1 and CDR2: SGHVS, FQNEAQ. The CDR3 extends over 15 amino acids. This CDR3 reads CASSLSQGRKSPLHF. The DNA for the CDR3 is TGTGCCAGCAGCTTAAGTCAGGGTCGAAAATCACCCCTCCACTTT.

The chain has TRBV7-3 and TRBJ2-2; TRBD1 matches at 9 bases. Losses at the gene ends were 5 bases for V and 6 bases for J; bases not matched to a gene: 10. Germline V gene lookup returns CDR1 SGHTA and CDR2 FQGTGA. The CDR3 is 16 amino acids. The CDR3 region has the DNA TGTGCCAGCAGCCCCGGGGGACAGGGAAGTTCCGGGGAGCTGTTTTTT. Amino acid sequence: CASSPGGQGSSGELFF.

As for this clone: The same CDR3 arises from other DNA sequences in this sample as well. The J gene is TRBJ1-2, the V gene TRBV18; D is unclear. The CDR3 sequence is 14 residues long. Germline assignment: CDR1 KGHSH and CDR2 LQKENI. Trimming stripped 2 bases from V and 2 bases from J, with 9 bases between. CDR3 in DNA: TGTGCCAGCTCACCATCCGGGAGAAACTATGGCTACACCTTC. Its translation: CASSPSGRNYGYTF.

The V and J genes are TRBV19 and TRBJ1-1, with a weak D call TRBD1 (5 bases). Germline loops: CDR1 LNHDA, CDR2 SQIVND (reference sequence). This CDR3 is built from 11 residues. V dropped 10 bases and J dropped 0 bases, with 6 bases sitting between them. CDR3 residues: CAIGVNTEAFF. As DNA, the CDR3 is TGTGCCATAGGGGTGAACACTGAAGCTTTCTTT.

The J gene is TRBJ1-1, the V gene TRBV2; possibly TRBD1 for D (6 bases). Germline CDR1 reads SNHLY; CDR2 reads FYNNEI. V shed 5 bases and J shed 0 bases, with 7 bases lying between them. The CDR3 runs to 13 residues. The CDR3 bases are TGTGCCAGCAGTACAGGGCTGAACACTGAAGCTTTCTTT. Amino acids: CASSTGLNTEAFF.

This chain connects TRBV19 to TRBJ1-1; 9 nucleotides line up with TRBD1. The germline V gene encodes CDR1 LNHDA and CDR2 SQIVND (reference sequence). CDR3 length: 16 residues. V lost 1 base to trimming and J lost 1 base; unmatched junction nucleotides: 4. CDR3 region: CASSIGGTGKNTEAFF. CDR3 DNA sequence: TGTGCCAGTAGTATAGGGGGGACAGGGAAGAACACTGAAGCTTTCTTT.

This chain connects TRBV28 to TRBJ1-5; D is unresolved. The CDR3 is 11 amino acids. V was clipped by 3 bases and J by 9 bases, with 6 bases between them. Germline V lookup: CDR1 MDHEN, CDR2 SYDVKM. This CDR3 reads CASSLNGPQHF. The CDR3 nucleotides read TGTGCCAGCAGTTTGAACGGGCCCCAGCATTTT.

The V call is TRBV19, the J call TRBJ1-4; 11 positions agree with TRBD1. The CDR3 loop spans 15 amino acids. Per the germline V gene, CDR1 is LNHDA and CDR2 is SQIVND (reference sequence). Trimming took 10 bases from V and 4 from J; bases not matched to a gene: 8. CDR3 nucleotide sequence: TGTGCCACCAGTATGGGGACAGGGGGTAATGAAAAACTGTTTTTT. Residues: CATSMGTGGNEKLFF.

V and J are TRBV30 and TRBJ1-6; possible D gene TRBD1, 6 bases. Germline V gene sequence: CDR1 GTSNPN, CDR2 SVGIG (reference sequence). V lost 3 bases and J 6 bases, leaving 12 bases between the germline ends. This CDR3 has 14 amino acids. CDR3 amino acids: CAWRPDSSNSPLHF. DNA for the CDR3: TGTGCCTGGAGACCGGACAGCTCTAATTCACCCCTCCACTTT.

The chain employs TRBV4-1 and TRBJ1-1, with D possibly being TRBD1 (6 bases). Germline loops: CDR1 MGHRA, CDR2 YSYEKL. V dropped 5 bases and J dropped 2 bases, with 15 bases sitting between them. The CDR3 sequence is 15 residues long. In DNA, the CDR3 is TGCGCCAGCAGCGACGGACAGCAGATCAACACTGAAGCTTTCTTT. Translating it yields CASSDGQQINTEAFF.

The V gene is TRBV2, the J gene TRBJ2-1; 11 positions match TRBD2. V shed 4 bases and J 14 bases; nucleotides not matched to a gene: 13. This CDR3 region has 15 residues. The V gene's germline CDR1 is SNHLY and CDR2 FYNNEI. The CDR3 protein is CASSAGLAGGLPEFF. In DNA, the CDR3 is TGTGCCAGCAGTGCGGGGTTAGCGGGGGGGCTACCGGAGTTCTTC. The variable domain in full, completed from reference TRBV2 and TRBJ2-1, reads EPEVTQTPSHQVTQMGQEVILRCVPISNHLYFYWYRQILGQKVEFLVSFYNNEISEKSEIFDDQFSVERPDGSNFTLKIRSTKLEDSAMYFCASSAGLAGGLPEFFGPGTRLTVL.

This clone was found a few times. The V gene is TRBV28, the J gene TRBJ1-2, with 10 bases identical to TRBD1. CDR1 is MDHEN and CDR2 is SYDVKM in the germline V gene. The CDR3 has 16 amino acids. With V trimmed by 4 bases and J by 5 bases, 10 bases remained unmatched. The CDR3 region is CASSSGGTGVRYGYTF. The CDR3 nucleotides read TGTGCCAGCAGTTCCGGCGGGACAGGGGTTCGGTATGGCTACACCTTC.

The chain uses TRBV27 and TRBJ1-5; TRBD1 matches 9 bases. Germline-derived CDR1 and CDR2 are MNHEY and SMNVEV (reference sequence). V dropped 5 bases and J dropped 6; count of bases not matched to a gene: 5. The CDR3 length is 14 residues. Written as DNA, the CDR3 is TGTGCCAGCAGTCTCCGACAGGGGGTTCAGCCCCAGCATTTT. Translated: CASSLRQGVQPQHF.

The CDR3 bases are TGTGCCAGCAGCTTGGGGGGCGGGGCGGGGAGAGATACGCAGTATTTT. Amino acid sequence: CASSLGGGAGRDTQYF. V and J are TRBV5-4 and TRBJ2-3; a possible D gene is TRBD2 (6 bases). Per germline, CDR1 SGHNT and CDR2 YYREEE (reference sequence). The CDR3 is made up of 16 amino acids. The V gene lost 0 bases and the J gene lost 5 bases, with 16 bases spanning the gap.

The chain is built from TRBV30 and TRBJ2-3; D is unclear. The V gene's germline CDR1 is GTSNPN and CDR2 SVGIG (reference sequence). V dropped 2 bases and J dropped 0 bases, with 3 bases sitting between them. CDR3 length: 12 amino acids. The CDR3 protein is CAWSPSTDTQYF. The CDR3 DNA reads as TGTGCCTGGAGTCCAAGCACAGATACGCAGTATTTT.

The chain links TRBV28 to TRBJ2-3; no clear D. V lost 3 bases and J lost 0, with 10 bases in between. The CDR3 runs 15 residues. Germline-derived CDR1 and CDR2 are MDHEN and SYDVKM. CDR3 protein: CASSFMADSTDTQYF. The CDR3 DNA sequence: TGTGCCAGCAGTTTCATGGCAGATAGCACAGATACGCAGTATTTT.

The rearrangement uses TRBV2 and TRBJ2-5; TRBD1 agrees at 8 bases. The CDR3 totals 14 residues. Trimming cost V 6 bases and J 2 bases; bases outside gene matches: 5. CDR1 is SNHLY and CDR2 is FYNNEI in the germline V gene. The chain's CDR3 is CASRGQVGQETQYF. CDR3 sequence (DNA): TGTGCCAGCAGGGGACAGGTGGGGCAAGAGACCCAGTACTTC.

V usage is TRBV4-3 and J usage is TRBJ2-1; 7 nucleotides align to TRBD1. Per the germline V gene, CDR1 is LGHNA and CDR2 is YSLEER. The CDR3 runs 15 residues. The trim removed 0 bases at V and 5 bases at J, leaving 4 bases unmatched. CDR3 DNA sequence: TGCGCCAGCAGCCAAGAGTTCGGACAGGACAATGAGCAGTTCTTC. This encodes CASSQEFGQDNEQFF.

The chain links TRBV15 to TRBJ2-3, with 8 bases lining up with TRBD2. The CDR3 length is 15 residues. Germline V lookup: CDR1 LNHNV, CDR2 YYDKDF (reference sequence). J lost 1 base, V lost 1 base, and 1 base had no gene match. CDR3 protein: CATSRAAGGTDTQYF. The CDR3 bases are TGTGCCACCAGCAGAGCAGCGGGAGGCACAGATACGCAGTATTTT. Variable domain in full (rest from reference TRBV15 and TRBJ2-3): DAMVIQNPRYQVTQFGKPVTLSCSQTLNHNVMYWYQQKSSQAPKLLFHYYDKDFNNEADTPDNFQSRRPNTSFCFLDIRSPGLGDTAMYLCATSRAAGGTDTQYFGPGTRLTVL.

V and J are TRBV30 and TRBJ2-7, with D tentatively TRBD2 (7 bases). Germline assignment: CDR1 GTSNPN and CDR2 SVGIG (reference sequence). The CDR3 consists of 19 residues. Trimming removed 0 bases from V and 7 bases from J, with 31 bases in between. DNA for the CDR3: TGTGCCTGGAGTGTACAGGGCGCTACGAGCGGGGCCCTCGGGGGTGAGCAGTACTTC. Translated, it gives CAWSVQGATSGALGGEQYF.

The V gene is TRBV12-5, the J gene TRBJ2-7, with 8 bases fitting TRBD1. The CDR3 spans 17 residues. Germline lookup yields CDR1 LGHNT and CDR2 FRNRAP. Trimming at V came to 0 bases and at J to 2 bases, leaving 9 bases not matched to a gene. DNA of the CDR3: TGTGCTAGTGGTTTGGTACGTTTGGACAGGGACCCCTACGAGCAGTACGTC. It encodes CASGLVRLDRDPYEQYV.

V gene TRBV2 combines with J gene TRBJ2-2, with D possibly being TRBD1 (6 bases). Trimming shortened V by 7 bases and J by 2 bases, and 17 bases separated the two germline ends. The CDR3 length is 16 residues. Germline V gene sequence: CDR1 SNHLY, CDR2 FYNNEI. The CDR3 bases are TGTGCCAGCACCAATACCGGGACACAAAACACCGGGGAGCTGTTTTTT. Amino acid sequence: CASTNTGTQNTGELFF.

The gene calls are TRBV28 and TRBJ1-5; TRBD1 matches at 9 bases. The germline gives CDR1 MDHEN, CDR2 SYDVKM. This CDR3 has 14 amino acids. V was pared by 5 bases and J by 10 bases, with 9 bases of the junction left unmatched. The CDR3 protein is CASSGNRGLGPQHF. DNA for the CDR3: TGTGCCAGCAGTGGGAACAGGGGGCTTGGACCCCAGCATTTT.

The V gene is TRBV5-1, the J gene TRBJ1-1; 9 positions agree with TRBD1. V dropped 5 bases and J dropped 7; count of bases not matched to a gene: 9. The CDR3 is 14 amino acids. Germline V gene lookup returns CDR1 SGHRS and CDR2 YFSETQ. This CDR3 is CASRLGTGMGEAFF. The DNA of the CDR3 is TGCGCCAGCAGGCTTGGGACAGGGATGGGTGAAGCTTTCTTT.